Here is one T cell receptor (beta chain) with its context. What it binds is unknown. A multiplex PCR was run with 60 Vbeta primers and 13 Jbeta primers. Measured with immunoSEQ multiplex PCR; TCRdb has only the in-frame clones, and not every one. The data contain about 200,000 clones, about three quarters of them singletons. Germline V gene sequence: CDR1 SGDLS, CDR2 YYNGEE. The CDR3 runs to 15 residues. V was shortened by 0 bases and J by 7 bases, with 14 bases between the two germline ends. These data are taken from a study of cytomegalovirus exposure and HLA in healthy donors. Study observations and caveats: In a later analysis, a missense DCLRE1C variant was linked to TCR beta V- and J-gene trimming. The records held CMV serostatus as the only immune exposure information. The classifier reportedly diagnosed cytomegalovirus status with high specificity and sensitivity.

V is TRBV9 and J is TRBJ2-1; weak D call: TRBD1 (6 bases). The clonotype originates from a woman between 35 and 50 years old in good health and CMV-seronegative. The source material was PBMCs. CDR3: CASSVGQGRLNEQFF. In nucleotides, the CDR3 is TGTGCCAGCAGCGTAGGTCAGGGGCGTTTAAATGAGCAGTTCTTC.